Listed below are T cell receptor beta chains from one sample, sequenced in a study of T cells in Graves' hyperthyroidism and ophthalmopathy. One entry per CDR3 protein results from TCRdb running MiXCR on the multiplex PCR reads. This sample has 540,000 or so distinct CDR3 sequences, with about 45% found just once. The sample comprised peripheral blood or thyroid tissue (not recorded which). These receptors all stem from an adult woman with Graves' disease, either hyperthyroidism or ophthalmopathy (not recorded which). Both conserved end residues are part of each CDR3. A D gene is named only where the DNA matches it firmly. The listing skips clone size in some rows; elsewhere it reads once, few, many or a size class.

D gene: NA
V gene: TRBV6-6
clone size: few
CDR3 length: 16
J gene: TRBJ2-5
CDR3 protein: CASSESRRGSIETQYF
CDR3 DNA: TGCGCCAGCAGTGAGTCCCGTAGGGGATCGATAGAGACCCAGTACTTC

D gene: NA
V gene: TRBV14
clone size: NA
CDR3 length: 13
J gene: TRBJ2-2
CDR3 protein: CASSERMPGELFF
CDR3 DNA: TGTGCCAGCAGCGAGCGGATGCCTGGGGAGCTGTTTTTT

D gene: NA
V gene: TRBV4-1
clone size: NA
CDR3 length: 17
J gene: TRBJ2-2
CDR3 protein: CASSQGRARTMTGELFF
CDR3 DNA: TGCGCCAGCAGCCAAGGGCGGGCACGGACAATGACTGGGGAGCTGTTTTTT

D gene: NA
V gene: TRBV29-1
clone size: once
CDR3 length: 13
J gene: TRBJ1-1
CDR3 protein: CSGAQLMGTEAFF
CDR3 DNA: TGCAGCGGGGCACAATTGATGGGGACTGAAGCTTTCTTT

D gene: NA
V gene: TRBV19
clone size: many
CDR3 length: 15
J gene: TRBJ1-2
CDR3 protein: CASSIRWGARRGYTF
CDR3 DNA: TGTGCCAGTAGTATACGATGGGGGGCGCGTCGTGGCTACACCTTC

D gene: NA
V gene: TRBV2
clone size: NA
CDR3 length: 13
J gene: TRBJ1-5
CDR3 protein: CASSEGGLQVEHF
CDR3 DNA: TGTGCCAGCAGTGAGGGGGGACTGCAGGTCGAGCATTTT

D gene: NA
V gene: TRBV2
clone size: NA
CDR3 length: 13
J gene: TRBJ2-5
CDR3 protein: CASSPGDQETQYF
CDR3 DNA: TGTGCCAGCAGTCCGGGGGATCAAGAGACCCAGTACTTC

D gene: NA
V gene: TRBV15
clone size: NA
CDR3 length: 18
J gene: TRBJ1-6
CDR3 protein: CATSRGVGQPQQNSPLHF
CDR3 DNA: TGTGCCACCAGCAGAGGAGTCGGACAGCCCCAGCAAAATTCACCCCTCCACTTT

D gene: NA
V gene: TRBV25-1
clone size: once
CDR3 length: 11
J gene: TRBJ1-5
CDR3 protein: CASQFNQPQHF
CDR3 DNA: TGTGCTAGTCAATTCAATCAGCCCCAGCATTTT

D gene: NA
V gene: TRBV30
clone size: many
CDR3 length: 13
J gene: TRBJ1-1
CDR3 protein: CAWKMSLNTEAFF
CDR3 DNA: TGTGCCTGGAAGATGAGCCTGAACACTGAAGCTTTCTTT

D gene: NA
V gene: TRBV19
clone size: NA
CDR3 length: 13
J gene: TRBJ2-1
CDR3 protein: CASSQTRGNEQFF
CDR3 DNA: TGTGCCAGCAGCCAAACTAGGGGCAATGAGCAGTTCTTC

D gene: NA
V gene: TRBV15
clone size: many
CDR3 length: 14
J gene: TRBJ2-5
CDR3 protein: CATQGLDGQETQYF
CDR3 DNA: TGTGCCACACAAGGCCTAGACGGCCAAGAGACCCAGTACTTC

D gene: TRBD2
V gene: TRBV10-1
clone size: NA
CDR3 length: 16
J gene: TRBJ2-2
CDR3 protein: CASSDGSGRAGGELFF
CDR3 DNA: TGCGCCAGCAGTGATGGTAGCGGGAGGGCGGGCGGGGAGCTGTTTTTT

D gene: NA
V gene: TRBV11-2
clone size: once
CDR3 length: 12
J gene: TRBJ1-1
CDR3 protein: CASSLGTYEAFF
CDR3 DNA: TGTGCCAGCAGCTTGGGGACATATGAAGCTTTCTTT

D gene: TRBD1
V gene: TRBV6-1
clone size: many
CDR3 length: 15
J gene: TRBJ1-2
CDR3 protein: CASSVPGGGIYGYTF
CDR3 DNA: TGTGCCAGCAGTGTCCCAGGGGGGGGGATTTATGGCTACACCTTC

D gene: NA
V gene: TRBV29-1
clone size: NA
CDR3 length: 13
J gene: TRBJ2-7
CDR3 protein: CSVVDDSTYEQYF
CDR3 DNA: TGCAGCGTGGTAGACGACTCAACCTACGAGCAGTACTTC

D gene: TRBD2
V gene: TRBV29-1
clone size: NA
CDR3 length: 13
J gene: TRBJ2-7
CDR3 protein: CSGGGRRSYEQYF
CDR3 DNA: TGCAGCGGCGGCGGGAGGCGTTCCTACGAGCAGTACTTC

D gene: NA
V gene: TRBV20-1
clone size: NA
CDR3 length: 14
J gene: TRBJ2-7
CDR3 protein: CSASGMGETYEQYF
CDR3 DNA: TGCAGTGCTAGTGGGATGGGGGAGACCTACGAGCAGTACTTC

D gene: NA
V gene: TRBV10-3
clone size: NA
CDR3 length: 14
J gene: TRBJ1-6
CDR3 protein: CAISEGQSGSPLHF
CDR3 DNA: TGTGCCATCAGTGAGGGACAGTCAGGGTCACCCCTCCACTTT

D gene: NA
V gene: TRBV12-1
clone size: NA
CDR3 length: 13
J gene: TRBJ2-1
CDR3 protein: CASSLLGYNEQFF
CDR3 DNA: TGTGCCAGCAGCTTACTAGGCTACAATGAGCAGTTCTTC

D gene: NA
V gene: TRBV28
clone size: NA
CDR3 length: 12
J gene: TRBJ1-1
CDR3 protein: CASSVKHLEAFF
CDR3 DNA: TGTGCCAGCAGTGTCAAACACCTTGAAGCTTTCTTT

D gene: NA
V gene: TRBV25-1
clone size: many
CDR3 length: 14
J gene: TRBJ2-5
CDR3 protein: CATRGWDGEETQYF
CDR3 DNA: TGTGCCACCAGGGGCTGGGACGGAGAAGAGACCCAGTACTTC

D gene: NA
V gene: TRBV6-5
clone size: many
CDR3 length: 15
J gene: TRBJ2-2
CDR3 protein: CASSLQGRRAGELFF
CDR3 DNA: TGTGCCAGCAGTCTACAGGGTCGGAGGGCCGGGGAGCTGTTTTTT

D gene: NA
V gene: TRBV25-1
clone size: once
CDR3 length: 13
J gene: TRBJ2-5
CDR3 protein: CASSGDEVETQYF
CDR3 DNA: TGTGCCAGCAGTGGCGATGAAGTTGAGACCCAGTACTTC

D gene: TRBD1
V gene: TRBV5-1
clone size: NA
CDR3 length: 13
J gene: TRBJ2-7
CDR3 protein: CASVAQGFYEQYF
CDR3 DNA: TGCGCCAGCGTCGCACAGGGGTTCTACGAGCAGTACTTC

D gene: TRBD1
V gene: TRBV29-1
clone size: NA
CDR3 length: 16
J gene: TRBJ2-7
CDR3 protein: CSVEGRDRGLTYEQYF
CDR3 DNA: TGCAGCGTTGAAGGGCGAGACAGGGGCCTAACCTACGAGCAGTACTTC

D gene: NA
V gene: TRBV7-9
clone size: NA
CDR3 length: 17
J gene: TRBJ1-2
CDR3 protein: CASSSDLEGRRNYGYTF
CDR3 DNA: TGTGCCAGCAGCTCGGATCTAGAAGGACGACGAAACTATGGCTACACCTTC

D gene: NA
V gene: TRBV30
clone size: NA
CDR3 length: 15
J gene: TRBJ1-2
CDR3 protein: CAWSVLGTGLSGYTF
CDR3 DNA: TGTGCCTGGAGTGTCCTAGGAACCGGGCTGAGTGGCTACACCTTC

D gene: TRBD2
V gene: TRBV25-1
clone size: many
CDR3 length: 17
J gene: TRBJ2-7
CDR3 protein: CASSEPGTSGRAREQYF
CDR3 DNA: TGTGCCAGCAGTGAACCAGGGACTAGCGGGAGGGCGCGGGAGCAGTACTTC

D gene: TRBD1
V gene: TRBV10-2
clone size: NA
CDR3 length: 17
J gene: TRBJ1-3
CDR3 protein: CASSLPGQGGVGNTIYF
CDR3 DNA: TGCGCCAGCTCCCTCCCTGGACAGGGGGGTGTAGGAAACACCATATATTTT

D gene: TRBD2
V gene: TRBV5-1
clone size: many
CDR3 length: 14
J gene: TRBJ2-7
CDR3 protein: CASSGGLATGEQYF
CDR3 DNA: TGCGCCAGCAGCGGCGGACTAGCTACGGGCGAGCAGTACTTC

D gene: TRBD1
V gene: TRBV12-3/TRBV12-4
clone size: many
CDR3 length: 14
J gene: TRBJ1-6
CDR3 protein: CASSFGQANSPLHF
CDR3 DNA: TGTGCCAGCAGTTTCGGACAGGCAAATTCACCCCTCCACTTT

D gene: TRBD1
V gene: TRBV19
clone size: many
CDR3 length: 16
J gene: TRBJ1-5
CDR3 protein: CASSSPDRGVWQPQHF
CDR3 DNA: TGTGCCAGTAGTTCACCTGACAGGGGAGTTTGGCAGCCCCAGCATTTT